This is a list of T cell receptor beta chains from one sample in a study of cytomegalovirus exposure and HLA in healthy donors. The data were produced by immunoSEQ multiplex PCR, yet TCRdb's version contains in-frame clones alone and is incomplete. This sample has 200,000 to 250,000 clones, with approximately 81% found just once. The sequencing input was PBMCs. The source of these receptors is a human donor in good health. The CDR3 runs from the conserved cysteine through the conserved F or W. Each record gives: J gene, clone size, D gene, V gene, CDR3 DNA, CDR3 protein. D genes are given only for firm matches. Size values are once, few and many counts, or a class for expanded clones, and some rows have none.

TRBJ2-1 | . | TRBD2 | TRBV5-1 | TGCGCCAGCACCTCAAAACAGGGGACTAGCGGATTCAGTGAGCAGTTCTTC | CASTSKQGTSGFSEQFF
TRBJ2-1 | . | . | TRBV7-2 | TGTGCCAGCAGCTTAGGTCGTATTGTATACAATGAGCAGTTCTTC | CASSLGRIVYNEQFF
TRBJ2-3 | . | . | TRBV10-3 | TGTGCCATCAGTGAGACCGGACTTACAGATACGCAGTATTTT | CAISETGLTDTQYF
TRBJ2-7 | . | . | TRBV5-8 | TGTGCCAGCAGCTTGATCCAGCGCTCCTACGAGCAGTACTTC | CASSLIQRSYEQYF
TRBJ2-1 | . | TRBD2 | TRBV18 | TGTGCCAGCTCACTCATTCCCCTCGGGACTAGCGAGACCTACAATGAGCAGTTCTTC | CASSLIPLGTSETYNEQFF
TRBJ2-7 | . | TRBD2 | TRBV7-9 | TGTGCCAGCGCCGTTTTCGCGCGGGAGGGTTGGCACGAGCAGTACTTC | CASAVFAREGWHEQYF
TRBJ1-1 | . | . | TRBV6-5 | TGTGCCAGCAGTACCCGAGGAACTTTGGCTTTCTTT | CASSTRGTLAFF
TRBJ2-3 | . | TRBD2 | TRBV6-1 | TGTGCCAGCAGCCTACTAGCGAAGAACACAGATACGCAGTATTTT | CASSLLAKNTDTQYF
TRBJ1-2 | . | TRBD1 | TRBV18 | TGTGCCAGCTCACCAACCGGGACAGGCCCATCTAACTATGGCTACACCTTC | CASSPTGTGPSNYGYTF
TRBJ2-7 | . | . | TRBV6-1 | TGTGCCAGCGAACCACACTCCTACGAGCAGTACTTC | CASEPHSYEQYF
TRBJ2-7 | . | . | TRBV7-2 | TGTGCCAGCAGGCCGCCGTCTAGTTTCACCTACGAGCAGTACTTC | CASRPPSSFTYEQYF
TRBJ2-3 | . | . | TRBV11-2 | TGTGCCAGCAGCTTAAGCGCCGTGGGAGATACGCAGTATTTT | CASSLSAVGDTQYF
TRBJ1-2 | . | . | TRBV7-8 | TGTGCCAGCAGCCGAGGGACAACCCAACACTATGGCTACACCTTC | CASSRGTTQHYGYTF
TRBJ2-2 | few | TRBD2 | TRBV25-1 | TGTGCCAGCAGTGAACACCTCGGGACTAGCGGGACCGGGGAGCTGTTTTTT | CASSEHLGTSGTGELFF
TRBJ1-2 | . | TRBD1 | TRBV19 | TGTGCCAGTAGTCCGGGACAGGGATATGGCTACACCTTC | CASSPGQGYGYTF
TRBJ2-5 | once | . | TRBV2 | TGTGCCAGCAGACCCGAGGAGACCCAGTACTTC | CASRPEETQYF
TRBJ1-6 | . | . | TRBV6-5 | TGTGCCAGCAGGATAGCCCATACTAATTCACCCCTCCACTTT | CASRIAHTNSPLHF
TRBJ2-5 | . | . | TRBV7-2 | TGTGCCAGCAGCTTGCTAAAAGAGACCCAGTACTTC | CASSLLKETQYF
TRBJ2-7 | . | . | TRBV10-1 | TGCGCCAGCAGACCGGACTTGATAACCTACGAGCAGTACTTC | CASRPDLITYEQYF
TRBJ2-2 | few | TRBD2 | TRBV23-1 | TGCGCCAGCAGTCAAGGTAGCGGGCCCCCCCCCGAGCTGTTTTTT | CASSQGSGPPPELFF
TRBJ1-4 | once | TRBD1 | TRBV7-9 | TGTGCCAGCAGCTTTAGACAGGGACTGAGCGGGCGTGAAAAACTGTTTTTT | CASSFRQGLSGREKLFF
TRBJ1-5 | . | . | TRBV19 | TGTGCCAGTAGTATGCGAATATTTGAGCCCCAGCATTTT | CASSMRIFEPQHF
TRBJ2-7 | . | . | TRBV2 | TGTGCCAGCAGTGTCTCAGTGGGCGCCGAGCAGTACTTC | CASSVSVGAEQYF
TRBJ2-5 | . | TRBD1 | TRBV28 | TGTGCCAGCAGTGCCGGGACAGGGATAACAGAGACCCAGTACTTC | CASSAGTGITETQYF
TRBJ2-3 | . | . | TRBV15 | TGTGCCACCAGCAGAGATTCGGATACGCAGTATTTT | CATSRDSDTQYF
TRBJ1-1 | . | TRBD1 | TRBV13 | TGTGCCAGCAGCCCCTGGCAAGGGGGCTTCACTGAAGCTTTCTTT | CASSPWQGGFTEAFF
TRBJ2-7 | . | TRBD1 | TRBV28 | TGTGCCAGCAGTTTATCGGGACAGCCTACCTACGAGCAGTACTTC | CASSLSGQPTYEQYF
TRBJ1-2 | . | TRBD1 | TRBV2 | TGTGCCAGCAGAGATAGACAGGGCGAGACCTATGGCTACACCTTC | CASRDRQGETYGYTF